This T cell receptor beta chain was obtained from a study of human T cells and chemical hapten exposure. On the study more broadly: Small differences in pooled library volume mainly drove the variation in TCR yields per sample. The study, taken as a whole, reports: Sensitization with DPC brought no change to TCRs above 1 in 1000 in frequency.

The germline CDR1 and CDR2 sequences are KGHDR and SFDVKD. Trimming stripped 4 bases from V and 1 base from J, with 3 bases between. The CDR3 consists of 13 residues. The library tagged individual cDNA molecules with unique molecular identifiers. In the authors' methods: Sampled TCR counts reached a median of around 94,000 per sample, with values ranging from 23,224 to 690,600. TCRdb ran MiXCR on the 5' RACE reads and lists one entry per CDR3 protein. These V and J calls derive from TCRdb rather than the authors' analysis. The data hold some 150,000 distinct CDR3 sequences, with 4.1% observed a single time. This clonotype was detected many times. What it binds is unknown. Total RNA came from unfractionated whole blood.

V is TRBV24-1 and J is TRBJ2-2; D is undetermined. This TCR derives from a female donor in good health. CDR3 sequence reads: CATSDQNTGELFF. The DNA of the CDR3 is TGTGCCACCAGTGACCAGAACACCGGGGAGCTGTTTTTT.